Presented here are 7 T cell receptor beta chains from one specimen sequenced in a study of Ad26.COV2.S vaccination and SARS-CoV-2 variants. Only in-frame clones appear in the TCRdb table, and some are missing; sequencing was by immunoSEQ multiplex PCR. The profile covers about 87,000 clones, with less than 85% appearing a single time and 15% to 20% taken by the ten largest. Material: peripheral blood, obtained after recovery from COVID-19. These receptors came from a human donor who had recovered from COVID-19.

This chain joins TRBV4-2 and TRBJ1-1, with D hard to call. The CDR3 is 15 amino acids. Germline CDR1 reads LGHNA; CDR2 reads YNFKEQ. V lost 5 bases to trimming and J lost 0 bases, with 13 bases between them. CDR3 DNA: TGTGCCAGCAGCATACGGACGGTGGTGAACACTGAAGCTTTCTTT. Its translation is CASSIRTVVNTEAFF.

V gene TRBV7-6 combines with J gene TRBJ1-2, with 7 bases matching TRBD1. Germline CDR1 is SGHVS and CDR2 is FNYEAQ. The CDR3 runs to 12 residues. J gave up 6 bases and V 3 bases, and 1 base lay outside the gene matches. CDR3 bases: TGTGCCAGCAGCTTGCAGGGGGATGGCTACACCTTC. It translates to CASSLQGDGYTF.

With regard to this clone: Other nucleotide sequences from this sample produce the same CDR3. V is TRBV10-2 and J is TRBJ2-3; D not certain. Trimming left V 8 bases short and J 4 bases short, with 19 bases between. CDR1 and CDR2 from the germline V gene are WSHSY and SAAADI. The CDR3 is 15 amino acids. The CDR3 region is CASANPQSRADTQYF. In DNA form, the CDR3 reads TGCGCCAGCGCGAACCCCCAATCAAGGGCAGATACGCAGTATTTT.

This chain joins TRBV6-6 and TRBJ1-2, with D uncertain. CDR3 length: 13 amino acids. Looked up from germline, CDR1 is MNHNY and CDR2 is SVGAGI (reference sequence). V was pared by 5 bases and J by 7 bases, with 14 bases between. The CDR3 DNA reads TGTGCCAGCAGTCAATTCCCCGAAGGTGGCTACACCTTC. Encoded protein: CASSQFPEGGYTF.

This clone was observed a handful of times. The chain has TRBV28 and TRBJ1-1; maybe TRBD1 (6 bases). The CDR3 loop spans 11 amino acids. Trimming shortened V by 10 bases and J by 6 bases, and 12 bases separated the two germline ends. Germline CDR1 reads MDHEN; CDR2 reads SYDVKM. The CDR3 nucleotides read TGTGCCACCAGGGGTCGGCCTGAAGCTTTCTTT. Protein: CATRGRPEAFF.

In this sample, this clone turned up once. The chain couples TRBV25-1 to TRBJ1-2; no clear D. The ends were cut back, 4 bases at V and 8 bases at J, with 20 bases in the middle. The CDR3 extends over 15 amino acids. CDR1 MGHDK and CDR2 SYGVNS come from the germline V gene. CDR3 sequence reads: CASSGGMRASEGYTF. For the CDR3, the DNA is TGTGCCAGCAGTGGGGGAATGAGGGCTTCGGAAGGCTACACCTTC.

This chain joins TRBV5-6 and TRBJ2-7; 12 nucleotides line up with TRBD2. CDR1 and CDR2 (germline): SGHDT, YYEEEE. J gave up 6 bases and V 4 bases, and 8 bases lay outside the gene matches. The CDR3 spans 15 residues. The CDR3, as DNA: TGTGCCAGCAGCCCGGGACTAGCGGGTTTTTTCGAGCAGTACTTC. Residues: CASSPGLAGFFEQYF.